This T cell receptor beta chain is from a study of T cells after yellow fever vaccination. Broader study findings: Reappearing after the booster were most of the clones from primary vaccination (roughly 95% CD4, 85% to 90% CD8). The CD4 compartment and the CD8 compartment contained a small share of clonotypes in common. Abundant clonotypes from the bulk population could have been carried over as contaminants into FACS-sorted repertoires.

V was cut by 7 bases and J by 7 bases, with 10 bases left in between. Germline lookup yields CDR1 LGHDT and CDR2 YNNKEL (reference sequence). The CDR3 loop spans 12 amino acids. In making TCR cDNA, 5'RACE template switching added a universal primer site and UMIs to it. One entry per CDR3 protein, called by TCRdb with MiXCR from the 5' RACE reads. The sample records about 220,000 distinct CDR3 sequences, approximately 3% being singletons. The table lists this clonotype with many counts. The antigen is not known. The chain joins TRBV3-1 to TRBJ2-2, with D maybe TRBD2 (5 bases). This specimen consisted of CD4+ T cells sorted from PBMCs, obtained 10 days after the yellow fever booster vaccination. This TCR derives from a man in his late teens or twenties who received the YFV17D yellow fever vaccine. The CDR3 spells CASTLRGGELFF. The CDR3 DNA reads as TGTGCCAGCACCTTACGGGGCGGGGAGCTGTTTTTT.